The next 14 T cell receptor beta chains were all read from a single sample in a study of blood T cell repertoires in COVID-19. The assay was immunoSEQ multiplex PCR, and TCRdb's table has in-frame clones only and misses some. The sample lists hundreds of thousands of clones; over 75% were seen once. Material for sequencing was PBMCs or T cells enriched from blood (not recorded which). The receptors stem from a man aged 25 to 40 who had recovered from COVID-19.

The rearrangement uses TRBV28 and TRBJ1-2; weak D call: TRBD1 (5 bases). V was trimmed by 4 bases and J by 12 bases, leaving 12 bases between them. This CDR3 has 11 residues. The germline V gene has CDR1 MDHEN and CDR2 SYDVKM. The CDR3 sequence: CASSSGPGDTF. CDR3 DNA: TGTGCCAGCAGTTCGGGGCCGGGGGACACCTTC.

This chain links TRBV13 with TRBJ2-2; D uncertain. Germline assignment: CDR1 PRHDT and CDR2 FYEKMQ (reference sequence). CDR3 size: 14 residues. Deletions cut 5 bases from V and 9 bases from J, with 16 bases between. CDR3 residues: CASSPPERVWELFF. CDR3 sequence (DNA): TGTGCCAGCAGCCCGCCTGAGCGTGTTTGGGAGCTGTTTTTT.

This clone was observed a few times. V is TRBV9 and J is TRBJ2-2; perhaps TRBD2 as D (5 bases). Deletions cut 0 bases from V and 5 bases from J, with 11 bases between. The CDR3 totals 15 residues. Germline values: CDR1 SGDLS, CDR2 YYNGEE. CDR3 DNA: TGTGCCAGCAGCGTAGGTGGACTTCAGACCGGGGAGCTGTTTTTT. It specifies CASSVGGLQTGELFF.

The chain employs TRBV7-8 and TRBJ2-3, with 8 bases aligning to TRBD2. J was trimmed by 3 bases and V by 4 bases; bases with no gene match: 6. Germline V gives CDR1 SGHVS, CDR2 FQNEAQ. CDR3 length equals 15 residues. This chain's CDR3 is CASSSSGGGTDTQYF. For the CDR3, the DNA is TGTGCCAGCAGCTCCTCGGGAGGGGGGACAGATACGCAGTATTTT.

This chain uses TRBV6-5 with TRBJ2-3; D is perhaps TRBD2 (5 bases). Trimming removed 5 bases from V and 3 bases from J, with 12 bases in between. This CDR3 contains 14 residues. Germline values: CDR1 MNHEY, CDR2 SVGAGI. The DNA of the CDR3 is TGTGCCAGCAGTCGAGAGGGTAGGACAGATACGCAGTATTTT. It encodes CASSREGRTDTQYF.

This sequence joins TRBV3-1 (or the pseudogene TRBV3-2) and TRBJ1-1; TRBD1 is a possible D gene (6 bases). This CDR3 spans 12 amino acids. The germline V gene encodes CDR1 LGHDT and CDR2 YNNKEL (reference sequence). The V gene lost 5 bases and the J gene lost 11 bases, with 15 bases spanning the gap. The CDR3 loop reads CASSDYTGSAFF. The CDR3 DNA follows: TGTGCCAGCAGCGATTACACAGGGTCGGCTTTCTTT.

This clone was detected once. The V gene is TRBV5-5, the J gene TRBJ1-5; 8 positions match TRBD1. This CDR3 has 17 amino acids. Germline V gene sequence: CDR1 SGHKS, CDR2 YYEKEE (reference sequence). With 0 bases clipped from V and 11 bases from J, the junction kept 16 bases outside the gene matches. CDR3 sequence (DNA): TGTGCCAGCAGCTTGGCCGGGACAGGCCGACTTCTAGGAGCCCAGCATTTT. It yields the protein CASSLAGTGRLLGAQHF.

This rearrangement joins TRBV5-1 to TRBJ2-7, with TRBD2 identical over 13 bases. Per germline, CDR1 SGHRS and CDR2 YFSETQ. The CDR3 consists of 16 residues. J lost 5 bases, V lost 7 bases, and 12 bases had no gene match. As DNA, the CDR3 is TGCGCCAGCGGCCGGACTAGCGGGAGTGCGGTAGACGAGCAGTACTTC. Translating it yields CASGRTSGSAVDEQYF.

The chain has TRBV21-1 and TRBJ2-2; the listed D gene, TRBD1, was not tested against the DNA. TRBV21-1 is a documented pseudogene. This CDR3 is built from 16 residues. The CDR3 coding sequence is TGTGCCAGCAGCAAGTACAGGGCCCGAAACACCGGGGAGCTGTTTTTT. Translation: CASSKYRARNTGELFF.

This clone was detected only a few times. The rearrangement uses TRBV21-1 and TRBJ1-5. TRBV21-1 constitutes a pseudogene. The CDR3 totals 15 residues. The DNA for the CDR3 is TGTGCCAGCAGCAAAGACGGGGATAGCAATCAGCCCCAGCATTTT. This sequence encodes CASSKDGDSNQPQHF.

The V call is TRBV14, the J call TRBJ1-6, with 10 nucleotides matching TRBD1. J was trimmed by 7 bases and V by 4 bases; bases with no gene match: 1. Germline CDR1 and CDR2: SGHDN and FVKESK. The CDR3 is 14 amino acids. CDR3 protein: CASSPGQGNSPLHF. CDR3 nucleotide sequence: TGTGCCAGCAGCCCGGGACAGGGGAATTCACCCCTCCACTTT.

The chain is built from TRBV6-1 and TRBJ2-2; 7 bases are shared with TRBD1. Germline V lookup: CDR1 MNHNS, CDR2 SASEGT. The CDR3 runs 15 residues. The trim removed 3 bases at V and 3 bases at J, leaving 4 bases unmatched. The CDR3 DNA reads TGTGCCAGCAGTGAGGACAGGACCGACACCGGGGAGCTGTTTTTT. Translation gives CASSEDRTDTGELFF.

V gene TRBV9 combines with J gene TRBJ1-4, with D possibly TRBD1 on 5 matching bases. Germline V gene sequence: CDR1 SGDLS, CDR2 YYNGEE. The CDR3 contains 15 residues. Trimming removed 0 bases at V and 8 bases at J, with 14 bases between. CDR3 amino acids: CASSVVAGFGEKLFF. The CDR3, as DNA: TGTGCCAGCAGCGTAGTTGCAGGGTTTGGCGAAAAACTGTTTTTT.

This chain links TRBV5-1 with TRBJ1-6; 7 bases are a match to TRBD1. This CDR3 is 13 amino acids long. Trimming at V came to 7 bases and at J to 9 bases, leaving 7 bases not matched to a gene. Germline loops: CDR1 SGHRS, CDR2 YFSETQ. The CDR3 region is CASADRDSSPLHF. The CDR3 DNA follows: TGCGCCAGCGCCGACAGGGATTCTTCACCCCTCCACTTT.